This T cell receptor (beta chain) was captured by sequencing in a study of human T cells and chemical hapten exposure. This clonotype was counted only a few times. TCRdb recomputed calls from the RACE reads with MiXCR, one row per CDR3 protein. Found here are 85,000 to 100,000 distinct CDR3 sequences, 25% to 30% of them singletons; the top ten hold about 9.4%. The time point: patch test 3, about 24 weeks after DPC sensitization. The treatment was: therapeutic diphenylcyclopropenone sensitization with weekly scalp DPC. The sequence was obtained from a man aged 40-49 years with alopecia areata. Some clones in this sample may be carry-over from other donors' samples. This specimen was whole blood, taken in connection with sensitization to the hapten diphenylcyclopropenone (DPC).

The CDR3 DNA is TGTGCCAGCAGCTCATGGGACACCTCGTACGATGAGCAGTTCTTC. It codes for CASSSWDTSYDEQFF. The chain couples TRBV9 to TRBJ2-1; a weak D match, TRBD1 (6 bases). Germline lookup yields CDR1 SGDLS and CDR2 YYNGEE. Between the trimmed V and J ends, which lost 4 bases and 8 bases, there was a span of 19 bases. This CDR3 region has 15 residues.